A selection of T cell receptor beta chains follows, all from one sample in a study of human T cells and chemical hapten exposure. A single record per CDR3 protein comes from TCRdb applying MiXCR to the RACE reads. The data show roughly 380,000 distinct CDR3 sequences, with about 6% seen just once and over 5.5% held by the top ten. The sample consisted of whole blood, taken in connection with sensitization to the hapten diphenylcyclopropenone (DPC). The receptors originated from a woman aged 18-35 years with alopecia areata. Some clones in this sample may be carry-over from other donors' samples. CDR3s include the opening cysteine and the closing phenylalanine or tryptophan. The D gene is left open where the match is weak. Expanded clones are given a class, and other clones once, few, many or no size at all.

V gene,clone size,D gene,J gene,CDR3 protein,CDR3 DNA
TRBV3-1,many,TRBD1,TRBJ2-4,CASSQDVRVRGRAKNIQYF,TGTGCCAGCAGCCAAGATGTCCGAGTAAGGGGGCGAGCCAAAAACATTCAGTACTTC
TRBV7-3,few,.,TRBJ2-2,CASSPRGTTGELFF,TGTGCCAGCAGCCCCCGCGGGACCACCGGGGAGCTGTTTTTT
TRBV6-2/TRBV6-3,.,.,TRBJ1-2,CATLEYISYGYTF,TGTGCCACTCTGGAATATATATCCTATGGCTACACCTTC
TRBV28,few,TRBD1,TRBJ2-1,CATNRGHDEQFF,TGTGCCACTAACAGGGGGCACGATGAGCAGTTCTTC
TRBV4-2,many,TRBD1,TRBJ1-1,CASSQSTGGAIPEAFF,TGTGCCAGCAGCCAATCGACAGGGGGCGCGATACCTGAAGCTTTCTTT
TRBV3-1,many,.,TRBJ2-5,CASSQANLDSFEETQYF,TGTGCCAGCAGCCAAGCGAACCTGGACAGTTTCGAGGAGACCCAGTACTTC
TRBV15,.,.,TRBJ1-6,CATRDGYSPLHF,TGTGCCACCAGGGACGGGTATTCACCCCTCCACTTT
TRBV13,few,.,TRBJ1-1,CASSFAGYMNTEAFF,TGTGCCAGCAGCTTTGCGGGGTACATGAACACTGAAGCTTTCTTT
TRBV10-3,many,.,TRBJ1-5,CAISESIGAHQHF,TGTGCCATCAGTGAGTCGATAGGGGCCCACCAGCATTTT
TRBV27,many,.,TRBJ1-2,CASRLSLAYGYTF,TGTGCCAGCAGGCTCTCGCTTGCGTATGGCTACACCTTC
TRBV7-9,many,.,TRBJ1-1,CASSSLNFTGTTEAFF,TGTGCCAGCAGCTCACTTAATTTTACAGGGACAACTGAAGCTTTCTTT
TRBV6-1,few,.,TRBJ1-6,CASSEKLGSPLHF,TGTGCCAGCAGTGAAAAGCTGGGTTCACCCCTCCACTTT
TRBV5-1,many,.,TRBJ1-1,CASSLEGRNTEAFF,TGCGCCAGCAGCTTGGAGGGAAGGAACACTGAAGCTTTCTTT
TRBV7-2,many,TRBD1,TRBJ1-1,CASSFGQGTLAFF,TGTGCCAGCAGCTTTGGACAGGGGACACTCGCTTTCTTT
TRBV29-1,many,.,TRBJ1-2,CSVGDGDYGYTF,TGCAGCGTTGGCGACGGGGACTATGGCTACACCTTC
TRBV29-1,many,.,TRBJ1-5,CSVGVGRNQPQHF,TGCAGCGTTGGCGTGGGGCGCAATCAGCCCCAGCATTTT
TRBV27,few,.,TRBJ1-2,CASSFTSLSGANYGYTF,TGTGCCAGCAGTTTCACCTCTCTCAGCGGGGCTAACTATGGCTACACCTTC
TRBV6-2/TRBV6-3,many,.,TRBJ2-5,CASSYQELETQYF,TGTGCCAGCAGTTACCAGGAGTTGGAGACCCAGTACTTC
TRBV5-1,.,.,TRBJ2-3,CASSQFVLSTDTQYF,TGCGCCAGCAGCCAATTCGTCTTGAGCACAGATACGCAGTATTTT
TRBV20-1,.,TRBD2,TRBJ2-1,CSARAQTSSGGAPHEQFF,TGCAGTGCTAGAGCCCAAACCTCCAGCGGGGGGGCCCCCCATGAGCAGTTCTTC
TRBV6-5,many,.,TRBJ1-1,CASSYSTNSEAFF,TGTGCCAGCAGTTACTCGACTAACTCTGAAGCTTTCTTT
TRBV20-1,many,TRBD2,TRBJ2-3,CSADSGTRRRLRTDTQYF,TGCAGTGCCGACTCCGGGACTAGGAGACGGCTTCGCACAGATACGCAGTATTTT
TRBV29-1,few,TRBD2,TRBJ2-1,CSVLLAGAWEEQFF,TGCAGCGTCCTCCTAGCGGGAGCTTGGGAAGAGCAGTTCTTC
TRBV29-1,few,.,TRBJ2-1,CSVELAPENEQFF,TGCAGCGTTGAACTAGCGCCCGAGAATGAGCAGTTCTTC
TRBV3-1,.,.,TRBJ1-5,CASSQVAVRQPQHF,TGTGCCAGCAGCCAAGTTGCGGTTCGCCAGCCCCAGCATTTT
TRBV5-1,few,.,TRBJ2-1,CASSHTNNEQFF,TGCGCCAGCAGCCACACGAACAATGAGCAGTTCTTC
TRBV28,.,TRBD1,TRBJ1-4,CASSLKQGLNEKLFF,TGTGCCAGCAGTTTAAAACAGGGGCTTAATGAAAAACTGTTTTTT
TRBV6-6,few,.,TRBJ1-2,CASIHRGAHGYTF,TGTGCCAGCATCCACCGGGGTGCTCATGGCTACACCTTC
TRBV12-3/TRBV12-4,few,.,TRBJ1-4,CASSLLESEGKLFF,TGTGCCAGCAGTTTACTGGAGTCGGAGGGAAAACTGTTTTTT
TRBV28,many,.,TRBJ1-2,CASSFRFLDGYTF,TGTGCCAGCAGTTTTAGGTTCCTGGATGGCTACACCTTC
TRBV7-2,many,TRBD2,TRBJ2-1,CASSPQSGGSNEQFF,TGTGCCAGCAGCCCCCAAAGCGGGGGGTCCAATGAGCAGTTCTTC
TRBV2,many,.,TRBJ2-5,CASSEAGSGKETQYF,TGTGCCAGCAGTGAAGCGGGGTCAGGGAAAGAGACCCAGTACTTC
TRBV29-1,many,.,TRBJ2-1,CSVDLQGKFYEQFF,TGCAGCGTTGATCTACAGGGAAAATTCTATGAGCAGTTCTTC
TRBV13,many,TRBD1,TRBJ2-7,CASSPAGTDYEQYF,TGTGCCAGCAGCCCAGCCGGGACAGATTACGAGCAGTACTTC
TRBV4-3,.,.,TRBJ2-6,CASSQDRGTGANVLTF,TGCGCCAGCAGCCAAGATCGGGGAACTGGGGCCAACGTCCTGACTTTC
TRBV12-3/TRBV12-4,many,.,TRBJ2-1,CASSPDNEQFF,TGTGCCAGCAGTCCAGACAATGAGCAGTTCTTC
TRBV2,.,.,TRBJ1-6,CASTPQGNSPLHF,TGTGCCAGCACCCCCCAGGGGAATTCACCCCTCCACTTT